A single sample gave rise to the 23 T cell receptor beta chains below, sequenced in a study of OX40 agonist ivuxolimab in advanced cancers. Sequencing was performed with immunoSEQ multiplex PCR; in TCRdb, only in-frame clones are kept and a portion is missing. This table has tens of thousands of clones, about 94% appearing once. Sequencing used CD4+ or CD8+ T cells sorted from blood, obtained in a trial of the OX40 agonist ivuxolimab. Receptors originate from an adult with an advanced solid tumor such as melanoma, head and neck, liver or kidney cancer.

The V gene is TRBV4-3, the J gene TRBJ1-1, with 8 bases aligning to TRBD1. Per germline, CDR1 LGHNA and CDR2 YSLEER. The CDR3 is 15 residues long. V gave up 3 bases and J gave up 5 bases; unmatched junction bases: 8. The CDR3, as DNA: TGCGCCAGCAGCCACAGACAGGGGAGTTTAACTGAAGCTTTCTTT. Translation gives CASSHRQGSLTEAFF.

The table lists this clone with a few counts. J is TRBJ1-1 and V is TRBV5-1; D is perhaps TRBD1 (6 bases). CDR3 length: 15 amino acids. Germline assignment: CDR1 SGHRS and CDR2 YFSETQ. V gave up 0 bases and J gave up 0 bases, with 9 bases separating them. The CDR3 DNA reads as TGCGCCAGCAGCTTGGTTGGGGGCTTGAACACTGAAGCTTTCTTT. Translation: CASSLVGGLNTEAFF.

The chain carries TRBV4-3 and TRBJ2-5, with unresolved D. This CDR3 spans 14 amino acids. Germline CDR1 and CDR2: LGHNA and YSLEER. V was shortened by 1 base and J by 2 bases, with 8 bases between the two germline ends. CDR3 sequence: CASSQVSRQETQYF. The CDR3 DNA reads as TGCGCCAGCAGCCAAGTCTCGCGACAAGAGACCCAGTACTTC.

This rearrangement joins TRBV15 to TRBJ2-1; D perhaps matches TRBD1 (5 bases). Germline V gives CDR1 LNHNV, CDR2 YYDKDF (reference sequence). The CDR3 sequence is 16 residues long. The ends were cut back, 3 bases at V and 0 bases at J, with 12 bases in the middle. The CDR3 protein is CATSSEQARSYNEQFF. DNA of the CDR3: TGTGCCACCAGCAGTGAACAGGCCCGCTCCTACAATGAGCAGTTCTTC. Full variable domain (missing parts from reference TRBV15 and TRBJ2-1): DAMVIQNPRYQVTQFGKPVTLSCSQTLNHNVMYWYQQKSSQAPKLLFHYYDKDFNNEADTPDNFQSRRPNTSFCFLDIRSPGLGDTAMYLCATSSEQARSYNEQFFGPGTRLTVL.

The J gene is TRBJ2-7, the V gene TRBV27; D might be TRBD1 (5 bases). This CDR3 contains 14 residues. Trimming cost V 6 bases and J 7 bases, with 19 bases left between them. The germline CDR1 and CDR2 sequences are MNHEY and SMNVEV (reference sequence). CDR3 loop: CASRIGVDSLEQYF. DNA for the CDR3: TGTGCCAGCAGGATAGGGGTCGACTCGTTGGAGCAGTACTTC.

The genes are TRBV11-2 and TRBJ2-7, with TRBD1 matching 9 bases. Germline assignment: CDR1 SGHAT and CDR2 FQNNGV. The V gene end was trimmed by 3 bases and the J gene end by 6 bases; junction bases not matched to a gene: 12. The CDR3 is made up of 16 amino acids. CDR3 sequence (DNA): TGTGCCAGCAGCTTTTCCGGCCGGGACAGGGACTCCGAGCAGTACTTC. Encoded protein: CASSFSGRDRDSEQYF.

This chain uses TRBV7-9 with TRBJ2-1; possibly TRBD2 for D (6 bases). Trimming removed 6 bases at V and 7 bases at J, with 16 bases between. The CDR3 spans 14 residues. The V gene's germline CDR1 is SEHNR and CDR2 FQNEAQ (reference sequence). DNA for the CDR3: TGTGCCAGCAGGGGTGGAGGGTTTGTAAATGAGCAGTTCTTC. Protein: CASRGGGFVNEQFF.

Comments on this clone: One junction end disagrees with the germline gene, perhaps due to a read error. The CDR3 loop is CASSVAGATDTQYF. Written as DNA, the CDR3 is TGTGCCAGCAGCGTAGCGGGAGCGACAGATACGCAGTATTTT. J is TRBJ2-3 and V is TRBV7-8, with TRBD2 matching over 9 bases. Per the germline V gene, CDR1 is SGHVS and CDR2 is FQNEAQ. The CDR3 sequence is 14 residues long. Supplemented by reference TRBV7-8 and TRBJ2-3, the full variable domain reads GAGVSQSPRYKVAKRGQDVALRCDPISGHVSLFWYQQALGQGPEFLTYFQNEAQLDKSGLPSDRFFAERPEGSVSTLKIQRTQQEDSAVYLCASSVAGATDTQYFGPGTRLTVL.

This clone was observed once. The chain couples TRBV7-6 to TRBJ2-7, with D possibly being TRBD2 (5 bases). The V end lost 1 base, the J end lost 6 bases, and 13 bases lay between the germline ends. The CDR3 sequence is 14 residues long. Germline CDR1 reads SGHVS; CDR2 reads FNYEAQ. CDR3: CASSLETEGSEQYF. CDR3 coding DNA: TGTGCCAGCAGCTTAGAAACAGAGGGATCCGAGCAGTACTTC.

The chain links TRBV27 to TRBJ2-3, with unresolved D. CDR1 and CDR2 (germline): MNHEY, SMNVEV (reference sequence). The V and J ends lost 8 bases and 4 bases respectively, with 7 bases between them. The CDR3 loop spans 11 amino acids. The CDR3 reads CASLAADTQYF. The CDR3 DNA is TGTGCCAGCCTGGCGGCAGATACGCAGTATTTT.

This clone was detected only a few times. The genes are TRBV6-4 and TRBJ1-1; a weak D match, TRBD1 (5 bases). The V gene's germline CDR1 is MRHNA and CDR2 SNTAGT. The V end lost 3 bases, the J end lost 4 bases, and 9 bases lay between the germline ends. The CDR3 has 13 residues. CDR3 nucleotide sequence: TGTGCCAGCAGTGAGGGGGTCGGCACTGAAGCTTTCTTT. Translating gives CASSEGVGTEAFF.

Turning to this clone: A read error may account for a junction end that differs from germline. The genes are TRBV2 and TRBJ1-4, with a tentative D call TRBD1 (6 bases). This CDR3 contains 14 residues. Germline loops: CDR1 SNHLY, CDR2 FYNNEI. In nucleotides, the CDR3 is TGTGCCAGCAGCGAAGGGGGGATCGACGAAAAACTGTTTTTT. Protein product: CASSEGGIDEKLFF.

V and J are TRBV29-1 and TRBJ2-2, with TRBD2 matching 7 bases. CDR3 length equals 13 residues. Trimming removed 6 bases from V and 7 bases from J; junction bases left unmatched: 8. Germline V lookup: CDR1 SQVTM, CDR2 ANQGSEA. This chain's CDR3 is CSVTPGGIGELFF. CDR3 nucleotides: TGCAGCGTCACCCCGGGGGGTATCGGGGAGCTGTTTTTT.

The V call is TRBV25-1, the J call TRBJ1-1; 11 positions agree with TRBD1. Germline CDR1 and CDR2: MGHDK and SYGVNS. The CDR3 totals 15 residues. Trimming took 3 bases from V and 8 from J; bases not matched to a gene: 8. CDR3 DNA sequence: TGTGCCAGCAGTGAGCGGACAGGGGGCACCTCCGAAGCTTTCTTT. Amino acid sequence: CASSERTGGTSEAFF.

The V gene is TRBV11-2, the J gene TRBJ1-2; the D is unclear. The germline CDR1 and CDR2 sequences are SGHAT and FQNNGV. The V end lost 8 bases, the J end lost 5 bases, and 21 bases lay between the germline ends. The CDR3 is 15 amino acids. The CDR3 spells CASGLGPALGYGYTF. The CDR3 nucleotides read TGTGCCAGCGGCCTTGGACCGGCGCTAGGATATGGCTACACCTTC.

The V and J genes are TRBV27 and TRBJ2-7, with D perhaps matching TRBD1 or TRBD2 (5 bases each). CDR3 size: 14 residues. The ends were cut back, 3 bases at V and 3 bases at J, with 12 bases in the middle. Germline values: CDR1 MNHEY, CDR2 SMNVEV (reference sequence). Here the CDR3 reads CASSLGTEDYEQYF. The CDR3 DNA sequence: TGTGCCAGCAGTTTGGGGACGGAGGACTACGAGCAGTACTTC.

This rearrangement joins TRBV19 to TRBJ2-3; tentatively, D is TRBD2 (6 bases). Per germline, CDR1 LNHDA and CDR2 SQIVND (reference sequence). Trimming stripped 1 base from V and 0 bases from J, with 17 bases between. The CDR3 runs 18 residues. The CDR3 DNA reads TGTGCCAGTAGTATAGCGCAATGGGCGGGGTCTAGCACAGATACGCAGTATTTT. This sequence encodes CASSIAQWAGSSTDTQYF.

V is TRBV27 and J is TRBJ2-3, with D unclear. Germline-derived CDR1 and CDR2 are MNHEY and SMNVEV (reference sequence). The CDR3 loop spans 13 amino acids. Trimming removed 1 base from V and 5 bases from J, with 7 bases in between. The DNA of the CDR3 is TGTGCCAGCAGTTTATTCCTAGGAGATACGCAGTATTTT. It specifies CASSLFLGDTQYF.

The chain couples TRBV10-3 to TRBJ2-7, with D possibly TRBD2 on 5 matching bases. This CDR3 spans 12 amino acids. V was shortened by 3 bases and J by 5 bases, with 8 bases between the two germline ends. CDR1 is ENHRY, CDR2 SYGVKD, per germline. CDR3: CAISEGLNEQYF. The CDR3, as DNA: TGTGCCATCAGTGAAGGACTTAACGAGCAGTACTTC.

The gene calls are TRBV5-1 and TRBJ1-1; D gene unclear. The CDR3 runs to 12 residues. The V gene lost 3 bases and the J gene lost 4 bases, with 7 bases spanning the gap. Per the germline V gene, CDR1 is SGHRS and CDR2 is YFSETQ. The CDR3 region has the DNA TGCGCCAGCAGCTGGGAGGGCACTGAAGCTTTCTTT. Protein: CASSWEGTEAFF.

The chain has TRBV14 and TRBJ1-1; the match to TRBD1 covers 10 bases. The germline V gene has CDR1 SGHDN and CDR2 FVKESK. With 1 base clipped from V and 0 bases from J, the junction kept 8 bases outside the gene matches. This CDR3 spans 18 amino acids. CDR3 sequence reads: CASSQGVGQGGMNTEAFF. In DNA form, the CDR3 reads TGTGCCAGCAGCCAAGGGGTTGGACAGGGGGGGATGAACACTGAAGCTTTCTTT.

The chain employs TRBV6-1 and TRBJ2-5; weak D call: TRBD1 (6 bases). There are 14 residues in the CDR3. Trimming left V 2 bases short and J 5 bases short, with 12 bases between. Per germline, CDR1 MNHNS and CDR2 SASEGT. CDR3 DNA sequence: TGTGCCAGCAGTGAAATAGACAGGTGGGAGACCCAGTACTTC. It is translated as CASSEIDRWETQYF.

The CDR3 protein is CATKLTPDRTYEQYF. The CDR3 DNA reads TGTGCCACAAAGCTTACTCCGGACAGGACCTACGAGCAGTACTTC. The genes are TRBV11-2 and TRBJ2-7, with 7 bases lining up with TRBD1. The CDR3 consists of 15 residues. V was clipped by 10 bases and J by 2 bases; unmatched bases: 14. In germline, CDR1 is SGHAT, CDR2 FQNNGV.